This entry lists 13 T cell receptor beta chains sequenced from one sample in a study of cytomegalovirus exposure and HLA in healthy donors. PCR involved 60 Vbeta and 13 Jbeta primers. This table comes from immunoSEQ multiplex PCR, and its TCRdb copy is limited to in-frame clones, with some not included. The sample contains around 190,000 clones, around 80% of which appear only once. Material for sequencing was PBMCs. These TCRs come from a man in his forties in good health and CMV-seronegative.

Written as DNA, the CDR3 is TGTGCCAGCAGTCCATACGGCCGAACAGGTGGGGCCAACGTCCTGACTTTC. Translating it yields CASSPYGRTGGANVLTF. The chain joins TRBV7-2 to TRBJ2-6; maybe TRBD1 (5 bases). Trimming left V 6 bases short and J 3 bases short, with 18 bases between. The CDR3 has 17 amino acids. Germline V gene sequence: CDR1 SGHTA, CDR2 FQGNSA. The full variable domain, in which reference TRBV7-2 and TRBJ2-6 provide the parts outside the CDR3, is GAGVSQSPSNKVTEKGKDVELRCDPISGHTALYWYRQSLGQGLEFLIYFQGNSAPDKSGLPSDRFSAERTGGSVSTLTIQRTQQEDSAVYLCASSPYGRTGGANVLTFGAGSRLTVL.

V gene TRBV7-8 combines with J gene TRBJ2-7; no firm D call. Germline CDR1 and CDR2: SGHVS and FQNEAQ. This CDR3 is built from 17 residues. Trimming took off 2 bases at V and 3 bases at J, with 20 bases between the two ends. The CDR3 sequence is CASSLNLNPRAHYEQYF. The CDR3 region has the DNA TGTGCCAGCAGCTTAAATCTCAACCCGAGAGCCCACTACGAGCAGTACTTC.

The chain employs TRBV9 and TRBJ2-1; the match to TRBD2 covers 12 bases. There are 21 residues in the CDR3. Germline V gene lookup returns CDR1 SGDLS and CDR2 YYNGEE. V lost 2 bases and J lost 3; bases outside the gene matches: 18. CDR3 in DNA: TGTGCCAGCAGCGTGAACCCAGGGGCTAGCGGGAGGGAAGGAATCTACAATGAGCAGTTCTTC. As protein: CASSVNPGASGREGIYNEQFF.

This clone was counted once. CDR3 nucleotide sequence: TGTGCCAGCAGCTTGGTTGTAGCGGGGGGCCAAGAGACCCAGTACTTC. Protein product: CASSLVVAGGQETQYF. The chain recombines TRBV5-4 with TRBJ2-5, with 10 bases fitting TRBD2. Germline CDR1 SGHNT, CDR2 YYREEE (reference sequence). The CDR3 length is 16 residues. V trimming: 0 bases; J trimming: 1 base; junction bases outside the gene matches: 3.

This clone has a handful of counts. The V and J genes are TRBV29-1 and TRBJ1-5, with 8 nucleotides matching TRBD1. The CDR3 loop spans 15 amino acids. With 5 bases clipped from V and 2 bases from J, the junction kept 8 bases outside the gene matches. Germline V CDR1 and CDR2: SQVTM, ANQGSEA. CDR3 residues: CSVITGGSGNQPQHF. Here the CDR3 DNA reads TGCAGCGTTATTACAGGGGGATCAGGCAATCAGCCCCAGCATTTT.

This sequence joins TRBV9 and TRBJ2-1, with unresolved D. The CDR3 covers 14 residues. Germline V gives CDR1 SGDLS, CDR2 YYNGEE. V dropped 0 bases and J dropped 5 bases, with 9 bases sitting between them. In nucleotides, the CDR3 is TGTGCCAGCAGCGTAGCTATTAGCAACAATGAGCAGTTCTTC. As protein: CASSVAISNNEQFF.

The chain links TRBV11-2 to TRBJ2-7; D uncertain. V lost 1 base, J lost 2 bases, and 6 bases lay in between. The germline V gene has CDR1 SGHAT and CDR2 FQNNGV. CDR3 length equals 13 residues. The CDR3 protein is CASSLATPYEQYF. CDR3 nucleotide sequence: TGTGCCAGCAGCTTAGCTACTCCCTACGAGCAGTACTTC.

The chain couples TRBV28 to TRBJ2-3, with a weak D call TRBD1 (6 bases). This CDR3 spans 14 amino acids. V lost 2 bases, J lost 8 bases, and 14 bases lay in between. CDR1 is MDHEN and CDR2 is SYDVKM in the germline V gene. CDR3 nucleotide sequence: TGTGCCAGCAGTTTACAGGGGCCCGCCGCTACGCAGTATTTT. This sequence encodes CASSLQGPAATQYF.

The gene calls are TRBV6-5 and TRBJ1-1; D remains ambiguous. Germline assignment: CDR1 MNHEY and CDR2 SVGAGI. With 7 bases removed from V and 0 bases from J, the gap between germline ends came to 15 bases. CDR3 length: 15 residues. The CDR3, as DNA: TGTGCCAGCATGTTAGGCGTCGGGGTGAACACTGAAGCTTTCTTT. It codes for CASMLGVGVNTEAFF.

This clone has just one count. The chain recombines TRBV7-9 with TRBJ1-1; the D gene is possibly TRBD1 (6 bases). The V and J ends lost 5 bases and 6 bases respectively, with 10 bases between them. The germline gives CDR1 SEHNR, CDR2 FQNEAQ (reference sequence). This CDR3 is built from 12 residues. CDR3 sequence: CASSRGGPEAFF. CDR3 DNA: TGTGCCAGCAGCAGGGGGGGGCCTGAAGCTTTCTTT.

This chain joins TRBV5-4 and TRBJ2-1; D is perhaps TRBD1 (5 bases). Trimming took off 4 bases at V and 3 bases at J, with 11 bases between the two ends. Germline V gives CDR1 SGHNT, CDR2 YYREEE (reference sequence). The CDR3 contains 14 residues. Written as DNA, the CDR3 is TGTGCCAGCAGCCATCAGGGTTACTACAATGAGCAGTTCTTC. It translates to CASSHQGYYNEQFF.

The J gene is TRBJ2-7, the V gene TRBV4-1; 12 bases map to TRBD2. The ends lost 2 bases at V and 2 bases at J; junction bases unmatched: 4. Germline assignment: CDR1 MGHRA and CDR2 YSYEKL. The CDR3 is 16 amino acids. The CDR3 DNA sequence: TGCGCCAGCAGCCAATTCCTAGCGGGGGGGACCTACGAGCAGTACTTC. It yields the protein CASSQFLAGGTYEQYF.

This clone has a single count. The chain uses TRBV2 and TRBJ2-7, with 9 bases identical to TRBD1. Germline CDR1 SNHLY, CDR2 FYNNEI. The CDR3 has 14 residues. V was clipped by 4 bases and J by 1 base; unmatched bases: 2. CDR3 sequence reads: CASSAGTGSYEQYF. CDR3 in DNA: TGTGCCAGCAGTGCCGGGACAGGGTCCTACGAGCAGTACTTC.